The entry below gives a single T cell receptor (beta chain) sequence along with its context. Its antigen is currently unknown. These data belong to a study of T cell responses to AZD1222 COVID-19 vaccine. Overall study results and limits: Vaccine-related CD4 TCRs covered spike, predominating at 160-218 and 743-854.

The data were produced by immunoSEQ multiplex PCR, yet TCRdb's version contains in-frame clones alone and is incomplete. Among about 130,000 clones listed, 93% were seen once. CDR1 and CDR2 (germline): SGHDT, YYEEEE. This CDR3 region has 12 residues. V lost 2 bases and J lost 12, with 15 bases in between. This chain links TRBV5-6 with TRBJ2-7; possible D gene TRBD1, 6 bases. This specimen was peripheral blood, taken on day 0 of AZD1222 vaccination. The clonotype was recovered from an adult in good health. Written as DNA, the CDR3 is TGTGCCAGCAGCTTCAATCGGGACACAGCGTACTTC. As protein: CASSFNRDTAYF.